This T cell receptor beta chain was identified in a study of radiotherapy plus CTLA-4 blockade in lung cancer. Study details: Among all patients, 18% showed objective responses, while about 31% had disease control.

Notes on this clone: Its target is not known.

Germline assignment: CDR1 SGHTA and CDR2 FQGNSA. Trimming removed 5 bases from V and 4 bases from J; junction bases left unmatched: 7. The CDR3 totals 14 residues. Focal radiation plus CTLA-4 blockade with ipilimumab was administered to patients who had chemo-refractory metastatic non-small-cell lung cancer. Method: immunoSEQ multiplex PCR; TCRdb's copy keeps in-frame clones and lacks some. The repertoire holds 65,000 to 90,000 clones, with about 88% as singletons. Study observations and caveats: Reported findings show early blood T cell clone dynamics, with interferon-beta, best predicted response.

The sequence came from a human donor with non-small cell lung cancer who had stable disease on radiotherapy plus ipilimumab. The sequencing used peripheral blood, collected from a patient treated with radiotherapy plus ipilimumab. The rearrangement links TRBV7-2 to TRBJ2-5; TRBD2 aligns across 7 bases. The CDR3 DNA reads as TGTGCCAGCAGCCTTATGGGGGGGGGAGAGACCCAGTACTTC. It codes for CASSLMGGGETQYF.